Listed here are 28 T cell receptor beta chains from one sample, sequenced in a study of T cells in narcolepsy. Generated by immunoSEQ multiplex PCR, the TCRdb table keeps only in-frame clones and is missing some. The table lists 30,000 to 35,000 clones, 75% to 90% of them singletons. Sequencing used memory (CD45RA-) CD4+ T cells from blood. These receptor sequences come from a human donor in good health.

This sequence joins TRBV18 and TRBJ1-2; a weak D match, TRBD1 (5 bases). The CDR3 length is 12 residues. Germline V gene data show CDR1 as KGHSH and CDR2 as LQKENI. Trimming removed 4 bases at V and 7 bases at J, with 10 bases between. CDR3 loop: CASSRAGVGYTF. CDR3 DNA sequence: TGTGCCAGCTCACGGGCGGGGGTTGGCTACACCTTC.

V usage is TRBV5-1 and J usage is TRBJ2-7; the match to TRBD2 covers 7 bases. Trimming cost V 0 bases and J 7 bases; bases outside gene matches: 10. The CDR3 totals 15 residues. CDR1 and CDR2 (germline): SGHRS, YFSETQ. As DNA, the CDR3 is TGCGCCAGCAGCTTGGGGACTAGGGGTCTGGGAGAGCAGTACTTC. Amino acid sequence: CASSLGTRGLGEQYF.

This chain joins TRBV27 and TRBJ1-4; maybe TRBD1 (5 bases). Germline lookup yields CDR1 MNHEY and CDR2 SMNVEV (reference sequence). CDR3 length: 16 amino acids. Trimming removed 4 bases at V and 3 bases at J, with 15 bases between. CDR3: CASSSRGVGANEKLFF. In DNA form, the CDR3 reads TGTGCCAGCAGTTCCCGGGGGGTTGGAGCTAATGAAAAACTGTTTTTT.

This clone was detected once. The V and J genes are TRBV4-1 and TRBJ2-1; TRBD2 matches 9 bases. This CDR3 is 18 amino acids long. Germline assignment: CDR1 MGHRA and CDR2 YSYEKL. The ends lost 0 bases at V and 3 bases at J; junction bases unmatched: 9. In DNA form, the CDR3 reads TGCGCCAGCAGCCAAGATGAGGCTAGCGGGACACACTACAATGAGCAGTTCTTC. The encoded protein is CASSQDEASGTHYNEQFF.

This clone was seen only a few times. The CDR3: CASSPTAYNEQFF. The DNA of the CDR3 is TGTGCCAGCAGCCCTACCGCGTACAATGAGCAGTTCTTC. The rearrangement joins TRBV7-2 to TRBJ2-1; no definite D call. V was shortened by 5 bases and J by 4 bases, with 9 bases between the two germline ends. The CDR3 spans 13 residues. Germline V gene data show CDR1 as SGHTA and CDR2 as FQGNSA.

CDR3 sequence: CASSAVQGAYEQYF. CDR3 nucleotides: TGCGCCAGCAGCGCCGTACAGGGGGCCTACGAGCAGTACTTC. The V gene is TRBV5-1, the J gene TRBJ2-7, with 8 bases aligning to TRBD1. Germline V gives CDR1 SGHRS, CDR2 YFSETQ. V dropped 4 bases and J dropped 2; count of bases not matched to a gene: 5. The CDR3 runs 14 residues.

This clone appeared a single time. This rearrangement joins TRBV18 to TRBJ2-3; a weak D match, TRBD1 (5 bases). Trimming removed 2 bases at V and 4 bases at J, with 10 bases between. There are 14 residues in the CDR3. The germline gives CDR1 KGHSH, CDR2 LQKENI. This chain's CDR3 is CASSPGALADTQYF. The CDR3 DNA sequence: TGTGCCAGCTCACCAGGGGCTCTGGCAGATACGCAGTATTTT.

V is TRBV28 and J is TRBJ2-4; TRBD1 is a possible D gene (5 bases). CDR3 length: 15 residues. Germline CDR1 MDHEN, CDR2 SYDVKM. Between the trimmed V and J ends, which lost 4 bases and 0 bases, there was a span of 10 bases. The CDR3: CASSSGSQAKNIQYF. CDR3 bases: TGTGCCAGCAGTTCAGGGTCTCAAGCCAAAAACATTCAGTACTTC. The full variable domain, completed using reference TRBV28 and TRBJ2-4, is DVKVTQSSRYLVKRTGEKVFLECVQDMDHENMFWYRQDPGLGLRLIYFSYDVKMKEKGDIPEGYSVSREKKERFSLILESASTNQTSMYLCASSSGSQAKNIQYFGAGTRLSVL.

The chain employs TRBV6-6 and TRBJ1-1; D is ambiguous. Per the germline V gene, CDR1 is MNHNY and CDR2 is SVGAGI (reference sequence). V gave up 2 bases and J gave up 1 base, with 8 bases separating them. This CDR3 spans 14 amino acids. The CDR3 protein is CASSYDRKNTEAFF. The DNA of the CDR3 is TGTGCCAGCAGTTACGACCGTAAGAACACTGAAGCTTTCTTT.

CDR3 nucleotides: TGTGCCAGCAGTCGGACTAGCGGGAGCGCGAACACCGGGGAGCTGTTTTTT. Encoded protein: CASSRTSGSANTGELFF. The V gene is TRBV27, the J gene TRBJ2-2; 13 bases align to TRBD2. From germline, CDR1 is MNHEY and CDR2 SMNVEV (reference sequence). Trimming cost V 5 bases and J 0 bases; bases outside gene matches: 3. The length of the CDR3 is 17 residues.

This clone appeared a few times. This sequence joins TRBV28 and TRBJ2-3; D is ambiguous. The CDR3 runs to 11 residues. Germline V gene lookup returns CDR1 MDHEN and CDR2 SYDVKM. With 7 bases removed from V and 6 bases from J, the gap between germline ends came to 8 bases. DNA of the CDR3: TGTGCCAGCACCAAGAGGGATACGCAGTATTTT. As protein: CASTKRDTQYF.

This sequence joins TRBV7-2 and TRBJ1-1; D gene ambiguous. Germline V gene lookup returns CDR1 SGHTA and CDR2 FQGNSA. Between the trimmed V and J ends, which lost 2 bases and 1 base, there was a span of 5 bases. The CDR3 totals 13 residues. The CDR3 DNA reads as TGTGCCAGCAGCTTACAGGAGAACACTGAAGCTTTCTTT. Translating it yields CASSLQENTEAFF.

This clone was counted a few times. V gene TRBV4-1 combines with J gene TRBJ2-7; unclear D gene. Trimming took 0 bases from V and 1 from J, leaving 10 bases between them. The CDR3 runs to 15 residues. Germline values: CDR1 MGHRA, CDR2 YSYEKL. Written as DNA, the CDR3 is TGCGCCAGCAGCCAAGATAGGGCGAGATCCTACGAGCAGTACTTC. This translates into CASSQDRARSYEQYF.

This clone appeared once. One junction end disagrees with the germline gene, perhaps due to a read error. This rearrangement joins TRBV6-1 to TRBJ1-5; TRBD1 agrees at 7 bases. This CDR3 contains 12 residues. The V gene's germline CDR1 is MNHNS and CDR2 SASEGT. The CDR3 DNA reads TGTGCCAGCAGTCGGGACAGCCTGAGCCGGCGTTTT. Protein sequence: CASSRDSLSRRF.

V gene TRBV25-1 combines with J gene TRBJ1-6; D possibly corresponds to TRBD1 (5 bases). The V end lost 7 bases, the J end lost 3 bases, and 10 bases lay between the germline ends. This CDR3 has 14 residues. Germline lookup yields CDR1 MGHDK and CDR2 SYGVNS. The CDR3 region is CASKRDGYNSPLHF. For the CDR3, the DNA is TGTGCCAGCAAGAGGGACGGCTATAATTCACCCCTCCACTTT.

This clone came up once. The V call is TRBV28, the J call TRBJ1-2; 7 positions match TRBD1. J was trimmed by 4 bases and V by 5 bases; bases with no gene match: 7. Germline V gives CDR1 MDHEN, CDR2 SYDVKM. The CDR3 has 14 amino acids. CDR3 coding DNA: TGTGCCAGCAGTCCACCCACAGGGGCCTATGGCTACACCTTC. Its protein is CASSPPTGAYGYTF.

By proportion, this clone is medium-sized. The chain links TRBV10-2 to TRBJ1-2, with 7 bases aligning to TRBD1. The germline CDR1 and CDR2 sequences are WSHSY and SAAADI. V trimming: 0 bases; J trimming: 4 bases; junction bases outside the gene matches: 5. This CDR3 is 15 amino acids long. The CDR3 DNA follows: TGCGCCAGCAGTGAGTCAGGACAGGTCGGCTATGGCTACACCTTC. Translating it yields CASSESGQVGYGYTF.

This clone was counted only a few times. The V gene is TRBV10-3, the J gene TRBJ1-4, with D possibly TRBD1 on 5 matching bases. V was clipped by 4 bases and J by 3 bases, with 6 bases between them. CDR3 size: 13 residues. Germline values: CDR1 ENHRY, CDR2 SYGVKD. The CDR3 sequence is CAISGTPNEKLFF. As DNA, the CDR3 is TGTGCCATCAGTGGGACACCTAATGAAAAACTGTTTTTT.

This clone occurred once. DNA for the CDR3: TGTGCCAGCAGCTTGGCCCCGCCCCCCGGGGAGCTGTTTTTT. Its protein product is CASSLAPPPGELFF. The chain joins TRBV5-4 to TRBJ2-2, with no clear D. Germline assignment: CDR1 SGHNT and CDR2 YYREEE (reference sequence). V was clipped by 0 bases and J by 6 bases, with 9 bases between them. This CDR3 spans 14 amino acids. Using reference TRBV5-4 and TRBJ2-2 for the parts outside the CDR3, the full variable domain is ETGVTQSPTHLIKTRGQQVTLRCSSQSGHNTVSWYQQALGQGPQFIFQYYREEENGRGNFPPRFSGLQFPNYSSELNVNALELDDSALYLCASSLAPPPGELFFGEGSRLTVL.

The chain has TRBV6-1 and TRBJ1-5; D unclear. Trimming took off 1 base at V and 4 bases at J, with 14 bases between the two ends. This CDR3 has 16 residues. The germline gives CDR1 MNHNS, CDR2 SASEGT. The CDR3 bases are TGTGCCAGCAGTGAAGAATTGGGGAATAGGAATCAGCCCCAGCATTTT. It yields the protein CASSEELGNRNQPQHF.

This chain connects TRBV19 to TRBJ2-3, with 13 bases lining up with TRBD2. CDR1 and CDR2 (germline): LNHDA, SQIVND (reference sequence). This CDR3 is 15 amino acids long. Trimming cost V 2 bases and J 10 bases; bases outside gene matches: 6. CDR3 in DNA: TGTGCCAGTAGTATAAAGACTAGCGGGAGGTCTGCGCAGTATTTT. This encodes CASSIKTSGRSAQYF.

The chain employs TRBV7-3 and TRBJ1-2; D not resolved. The CDR3 covers 13 residues. V was pared by 2 bases and J by 4 bases, with 8 bases between. The V gene's germline CDR1 is SGHTA and CDR2 FQGTGA. The CDR3 DNA reads as TGTGCCAGCAGCTTAGCCGGAGGCTATGGCTACACCTTC. This codes for CASSLAGGYGYTF.

This clone showed up just a few times. The chain links TRBV5-1 to TRBJ2-3, with a tentative D call TRBD1 (5 bases). This CDR3 region has 14 residues. Per germline, CDR1 SGHRS and CDR2 YFSETQ. The germline V and J ends were trimmed by 4 bases and 1 base, with 10 bases remaining between them. The CDR3 coding sequence is TGCGCCAGCAGCGCGGACACGGGCACAGATACGCAGTATTTT. Its protein is CASSADTGTDTQYF.

The chain is built from TRBV7-6 and TRBJ2-1, with 9 bases that match TRBD2. The CDR3 is 15 amino acids. The ends lost 5 bases at V and 7 bases at J; junction bases unmatched: 9. Germline lookup yields CDR1 SGHVS and CDR2 FNYEAQ. DNA of the CDR3: TGTGCCAGCAGCAATATAGCGGGGGTCTGGAATGAGCAGTTCTTC. Protein sequence: CASSNIAGVWNEQFF.

This chain connects TRBV28 to TRBJ1-6; weak D call: TRBD1 (6 bases). Trimming pared 2 bases from V and 5 bases from J, leaving 10 bases between. This CDR3 contains 15 residues. Per the germline V gene, CDR1 is MDHEN and CDR2 is SYDVKM. The CDR3: CASSLPRGDNSPLHF. As DNA, the CDR3 is TGTGCCAGCAGTTTACCCAGGGGCGATAATTCACCCCTCCACTTT.

The rearrangement links TRBV9 to TRBJ1-1, with a possible D match to TRBD1 (6 bases). Germline CDR1 SGDLS, CDR2 YYNGEE. Trimming removed 1 base from V and 4 bases from J, with 14 bases in between. CDR3 length: 15 residues. Here the CDR3 reads CASSVRGVPGTEAFF. The CDR3 DNA is TGTGCCAGCAGCGTAAGGGGGGTCCCGGGCACTGAAGCTTTCTTT.

The rearrangement joins TRBV5-6 to TRBJ1-4; D is unclear. Germline lookup yields CDR1 SGHDT and CDR2 YYEEEE. V was trimmed by 1 base and J by 8 bases, leaving 9 bases between them. This CDR3 is built from 13 residues. The CDR3 region is CASSLTGGEKLFF. The DNA of the CDR3 is TGTGCCAGCAGCTTGACCGGAGGGGAAAAACTGTTTTTT.

This clone occurred once. The gene calls are TRBV11-1 and TRBJ2-7; 7 nucleotides line up with TRBD2. The germline gives CDR1 SGHAT, CDR2 FQDESV (reference sequence). The CDR3 is 14 amino acids. V lost 1 base and J lost 6; bases outside the gene matches: 6. As DNA, the CDR3 is TGTGCCAGCAGCTTAGATGCGGGAGTTAGCGAGCAGTACTTC. This translates into CASSLDAGVSEQYF.